The clone carrying this T cell receptor (beta chain) was seen just once. Clones were read by immunoSEQ multiplex PCR, and TCRdb kept only the in-frame ones, dropping some. The repertoire holds about 220,000 clones, with 82% as singletons. This record comes from a study of blood T cell repertoires in COVID-19. Study as a whole: Sample material is recorded as cDNA or gDNA derived from T cells, B-cell-depleted T cells, or PBMCs.

CDR3 size: 16 residues. Germline V gene data show CDR1 as LGHNA and CDR2 as YSLEER. V was pared by 4 bases and J by 0 bases, with 12 bases between. Input material: peripheral blood. This chain uses TRBV4-3 with TRBJ2-2; D is unresolved. This clonotype was obtained from a woman aged 70-85 years with COVID-19, enrolled during active disease. The CDR3: CASSRATITNTGELFF. As DNA, the CDR3 is TGCGCCAGCAGCCGAGCGACGATCACGAACACCGGGGAGCTGTTTTTT.